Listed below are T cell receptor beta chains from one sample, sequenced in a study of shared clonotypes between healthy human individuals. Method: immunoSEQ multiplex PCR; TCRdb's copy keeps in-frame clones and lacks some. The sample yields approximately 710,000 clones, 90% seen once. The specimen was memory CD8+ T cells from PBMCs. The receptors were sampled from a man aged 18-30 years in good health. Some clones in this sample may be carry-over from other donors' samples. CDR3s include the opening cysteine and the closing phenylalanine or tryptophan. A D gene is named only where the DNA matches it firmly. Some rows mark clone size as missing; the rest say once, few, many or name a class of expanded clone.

TGTGCCAGCGGTTCCCGTAACCGTAATGAAAAACTGTTTTTT	CASGSRNRNEKLFF	-	TRBJ1-4	-	TRBV28
TGTGCCAGCAGCGTGGTTAACTCCTACAATGAGCAGTTCTTC	CASSVVNSYNEQFF	-	TRBJ2-1	-	TRBV9
TGCAGCGTTGTAGTTATCGGAGAAACGGGAAACACCATATATTTT	CSVVVIGETGNTIYF	-	TRBJ1-3	-	TRBV29-1
TGCGCCAGCAGTGACCCTGGCTACGAGCAGTACTTC	CASSDPGYEQYF	-	TRBJ2-7	-	TRBV10-2
TGCAGCGTTGAAGATCCCGACCGGAGCTCCTACGAGCAGTACTTC	CSVEDPDRSSYEQYF	-	TRBJ2-7	-	TRBV29-1
TGTGCCAGAAGCTTGGTAGGGACTGGAAACACCATATATTTT	CARSLVGTGNTIYF	-	TRBJ1-3	once	TRBV5-3
TGCGCCAGCAGCAAAAGGGGGGCACAGGGGACTAGCCGAGGGAGCGAGCAGTACTTC	CASSKRGAQGTSRGSEQYF	TRBD2	TRBJ2-7	-	TRBV5-1
TGTGCCAGCAGCTTAGCCGGGGACAGTGAATATGGCTACACCTTC	CASSLAGDSEYGYTF	TRBD1	TRBJ1-2	-	TRBV7-9
TGTGCCAGCAGTGAAGTCGCTAGCGGGCACGGCGGTGAGCAGTTCTTC	CASSEVASGHGGEQFF	TRBD2	TRBJ2-1	-	TRBV2
TGCAGCGTTGAAATGTCCTACGAGCAGTACTTC	CSVEMSYEQYF	-	TRBJ2-7	-	TRBV29-1
TGTGCCAGTAGCGGGACAGGGAACACCGGGGAGCTGTTTTTT	CASSGTGNTGELFF	TRBD1	TRBJ2-2	-	TRBV19
TGTGCCATCAGTGGGGACAGGGAAGGCAATCAGCCCCAGCATTTT	CAISGDREGNQPQHF	TRBD1	TRBJ1-5	-	TRBV10-3
TGTGCCAGCAGACCGTCGGGGCTTACTGGGAATGAGCAGTTCTTC	CASRPSGLTGNEQFF	-	TRBJ2-1	-	TRBV27
TGTGCCAGCAGCTTAATGTGGGAGAGGGAAGACGGGGAGCTGTTTTTT	CASSLMWEREDGELFF	-	TRBJ2-2	-	TRBV7-9
TGTGCCAGCAGCGTAGTCGCTAGCGGCTACAATGAGCAGTTCTTC	CASSVVASGYNEQFF	TRBD2	TRBJ2-1	-	TRBV9
TGTGCCAGCAGTTACCTCTTAGGGGGGAACGAGGTCGAGCAGTACTTC	CASSYLLGGNEVEQYF	-	TRBJ2-7	-	TRBV6-6
TGTGCCAGCAGCGAATCCGGGACAGGCGGCGAAAAACTGTTTTTT	CASSESGTGGEKLFF	TRBD1	TRBJ1-4	-	TRBV13
TGTGCCAGCGCGCCGGAGGACAGGCCTTCCTACGAGCAGTACTTC	CASAPEDRPSYEQYF	TRBD1	TRBJ2-7	-	TRBV28
TGTGCCAGCTCACCAAAGAGACTAGCGGGAACCACAGATACGCAGTATTTT	CASSPKRLAGTTDTQYF	TRBD2	TRBJ2-3	once	TRBV18
TGCGCCAGCAAACAGGGGGCCGTGACTGGGGCCAACGTCCTGACTTTC	CASKQGAVTGANVLTF	TRBD1	TRBJ2-6	-	TRBV4-1
TGCGCCAGCAGCCAAGACCATAACAGTAGGGAAAAACTGTTTTTT	CASSQDHNSREKLFF	-	TRBJ1-4	-	TRBV4-1
TGTGCCAGCAGTTTAGGACTCCCTAGGGCTAACTATGGCTACACCTTC	CASSLGLPRANYGYTF	-	TRBJ1-2	-	TRBV28
TGTGCCAGCTCACCCGGACAGGGCGCCTACGAGCAGTACTTC	CASSPGQGAYEQYF	TRBD1	TRBJ2-7	once	TRBV18
TGTGCCAGCAGTTTATTGGGGCAGGGAGGCAATCAGCCCCAGCATTTT	CASSLLGQGGNQPQHF	-	TRBJ1-5	-	TRBV27
TGTGCCAGCAGCTTAACCCAGCCCTGGGGTAGCAATCAGCCCCAGCATTTT	CASSLTQPWGSNQPQHF	-	TRBJ1-5	-	TRBV7-8
TGTGCCAGTACGGTCTTCGGGGCAGGCGGGGAGCTGTTTTTT	CASTVFGAGGELFF	-	TRBJ2-2	-	TRBV19
TGTGCCACCAGCCACGGGGGGAGCTCCTACAATGAGCAGTTCTTC	CATSHGGSSYNEQFF	TRBD2	TRBJ2-1	-	TRBV15
TGTGCCAGTACCCGAGGGGGCGGCTCCTACAATGAGCAGTTCTTC	CASTRGGGSYNEQFF	TRBD1	TRBJ2-1	-	TRBV19
TGTGCCAGCAGCTTAGGGTCCGGGAGGAAGCAGTACTTC	CASSLGSGRKQYF	TRBD2	TRBJ2-7	-	TRBV7-9
TGCGCCAGCAGCCAAGAAGGGGGAACAGGGGAGAAGTTCGATGGCTACACCTTC	CASSQEGGTGEKFDGYTF	TRBD1	TRBJ1-2	-	TRBV4-3
TGTGCCAGCCGGGGGGCTAGCGGGACAAGGAGCCACAATGAGCAGTTCTTC	CASRGASGTRSHNEQFF	TRBD2	TRBJ2-1	-	TRBV7-8
TGCGCCAGCAGCTTAAAGGACAGGGGCAATGAGCAGTTCTTC	CASSLKDRGNEQFF	TRBD1	TRBJ2-1	-	TRBV5-1
TGTGCCAGCATCCTCCTACCAGGGACTAGCGGATACAATGAGCAGTTCTTC	CASILLPGTSGYNEQFF	TRBD2	TRBJ2-1	-	TRBV5-8
TGTGCCAGCAGTTCCGGACAATCTGGGGAGCTGTTTTTT	CASSSGQSGELFF	-	TRBJ2-2	-	TRBV28
TGCGCCAGCAGCGGGACAGGTCAACAGGTTAGCGAGCAGTACTTC	CASSGTGQQVSEQYF	TRBD1	TRBJ2-7	-	TRBV5-1
TGCGCCAGCAGCGCGGACAGGGCGCCGAGGACTGAAGCTTTCTTT	CASSADRAPRTEAFF	TRBD1	TRBJ1-1	-	TRBV5-1
TGTGCCAGCAGCCCCCTAACTAGCGGGAGGTACAATGAGCAGTTCTTC	CASSPLTSGRYNEQFF	TRBD2	TRBJ2-1	-	TRBV7-9
TGTGCCAGTAGTATCGGACCGACCAATCAGCCCCAGCATTTT	CASSIGPTNQPQHF	-	TRBJ1-5	few	TRBV19
TGTGCCACCAGCAGTGTACAGGGGGCATTTTACATCACAGATACGCAGTATTTT	CATSSVQGAFYITDTQYF	TRBD1	TRBJ2-3	-	TRBV15
TGTGCCAGCAGCGAGATACTAGCGGGAGTTAATGAGCAGTTCTTC	CASSEILAGVNEQFF	TRBD2	TRBJ2-1	-	TRBV7-9
TGCAGCGTTGCCCCAGGGGCCTACGAGCAGTACTTC	CSVAPGAYEQYF	-	TRBJ2-7	once	TRBV29-1
TGTGCCAGCAGTTCCGGACAGACCGGACTAGTAGCACAGTTCTTC	CASSSGQTGLVAQFF	-	TRBJ2-1	once	TRBV11-2
TGTGCCAGCAGCTTGGTACTAGCGGGAGCTCTGGGAGAGACCCAGTACTTC	CASSLVLAGALGETQYF	TRBD2	TRBJ2-5	-	TRBV5-4
TGTGCCAGCAGTTTATTATCCCAGTATGCAACTAATGAAAAACTGTTTTTT	CASSLLSQYATNEKLFF	-	TRBJ1-4	-	TRBV27
TGTGCCAGCAGCACGCCTAGGGCCATGAACACTGAAGCTTTCTTT	CASSTPRAMNTEAFF	-	TRBJ1-1	-	TRBV7-2